A single sample gave rise to the 22 T cell receptor beta chains below, sequenced in a study of blood T cell repertoires in COVID-19. Only in-frame clones appear in the TCRdb table, and some are missing; sequencing was by immunoSEQ multiplex PCR. Of 200,000 to 250,000 clones listed, 82% are singletons. Sequenced material: PBMCs or T cells enriched from blood (not recorded which). These receptors were taken from a man in his forties who had recovered from COVID-19.

The chain links TRBV18 to TRBJ2-1; possibly TRBD2 for D (6 bases). The CDR3 sequence is 15 residues long. Germline V gene sequence: CDR1 KGHSH, CDR2 LQKENI. V was shortened by 2 bases and J by 5 bases, with 13 bases between the two germline ends. This CDR3 is CASSPGAGSNNEQFF. DNA for the CDR3: TGTGCCAGCTCACCAGGGGCGGGATCGAACAATGAGCAGTTCTTC.

The V gene is TRBV7-9, the J gene TRBJ1-1, with D possibly matching TRBD1 (5 bases). This CDR3 contains 14 residues. The V gene lost 5 bases and the J gene lost 6 bases, with 16 bases spanning the gap. CDR1 and CDR2 from the germline V gene are SEHNR and FQNEAQ (reference sequence). CDR3 sequence reads: CASSGPGPTAEAFF. In DNA, the CDR3 is TGTGCCAGCAGCGGTCCCGGGCCGACAGCTGAAGCTTTCTTT.

The rearrangement uses TRBV15 and TRBJ2-5, with D possibly being TRBD2 (6 bases). Germline loops: CDR1 LNHNV, CDR2 YYDKDF (reference sequence). Trimming cost V 0 bases and J 4 bases, with 9 bases left between them. This CDR3 spans 14 amino acids. The DNA of the CDR3 is TGTGCCACCAGCAGAGATGGGGGAGGAGAGACCCAGTACTTC. Translating it yields CATSRDGGGETQYF.

The chain is built from TRBV28 and TRBJ1-4, with 8 bases aligning to TRBD1. This CDR3 has 11 residues. Germline CDR1 and CDR2: MDHEN and SYDVKM. V lost 11 bases, J lost 7 bases, and 3 bases stayed unmatched. Here the CDR3 DNA reads TGTGCCGGACAGGGTGGTGAAAAACTGTTTTTT. Protein sequence: CAGQGGEKLFF.

The chain recombines TRBV7-9 with TRBJ2-2, with TRBD1 identical over 8 bases. The V and J ends lost 6 bases and 2 bases, in that order; junction bases with no gene match: 8. The CDR3 extends over 16 amino acids. The V gene's germline CDR1 is SEHNR and CDR2 FQNEAQ (reference sequence). CDR3 sequence reads: CASRPRTGTNTGELFF. Written as DNA, the CDR3 is TGTGCCAGCAGACCTAGGACAGGGACTAACACCGGGGAGCTGTTTTTT.

V usage is TRBV7-9 and J usage is TRBJ1-4, with D unresolved. The CDR3 runs to 13 residues. Germline V lookup: CDR1 SEHNR, CDR2 FQNEAQ (reference sequence). Trimming left V 1 base short and J 5 bases short, with 5 bases between. The CDR3 coding sequence is TGTGCCAGCAGCTTAGGGCTGAATGAAAAACTGTTTTTT. Amino acid sequence: CASSLGLNEKLFF.

As for this clone: At one of its ends the junction is not consistent with the germline gene, which may arise from a read error. J is TRBJ1-3 and V is TRBV4-1; possibly TRBD1 for D (6 bases). The germline V gene encodes CDR1 MGHRA and CDR2 YSYEKL. The CDR3 sequence is 16 residues long. As DNA, the CDR3 is TGCGCCCGCAGCCGAGGGGGGGGAAAATCTGGAAACACCATATATTTT. As protein: CARSRGGGKSGNTIYF.

This sequence joins TRBV28 and TRBJ2-5; D is unclear. Germline lookup yields CDR1 MDHEN and CDR2 SYDVKM. Trimming left V 7 bases short and J 2 bases short, with 8 bases between. The CDR3 spans 12 residues. The CDR3 region has the DNA TGTGCCAGCAATACACTACAAGAGACCCAGTACTTC. Its translation is CASNTLQETQYF.

This clone came up once. V is TRBV7-6 and J is TRBJ2-7; 9 nucleotides agree with TRBD1. The CDR3 is 15 amino acids. Unmatched junction bases numbered 5, after V lost 5 bases and J lost 0 bases. Germline V gene sequence: CDR1 SGHVS, CDR2 FNYEAQ. The chain's CDR3 is CASSPGQGYSYEQYF. For the CDR3, the DNA is TGTGCCAGCAGCCCCGGACAGGGGTACTCCTACGAGCAGTACTTC.

The chain joins TRBV2 to TRBJ1-4; D is unclear. The V end lost 7 bases, the J end lost 1 base, and 4 bases lay between the germline ends. The CDR3 covers 12 residues. Looked up from germline, CDR1 is SNHLY and CDR2 is FYNNEI. The CDR3 nucleotides are TGTGCCAGCAAGAGAACTAATGAAAAACTGTTTTTT. This codes for CASKRTNEKLFF. The variable domain in full, with the rest retrieved from reference TRBV2 and TRBJ1-4, is EPEVTQTPSHQVTQMGQEVILRCVPISNHLYFYWYRQILGQKVEFLVSFYNNEISEKSEIFDDQFSVERPDGSNFTLKIRSTKLEDSAMYFCASKRTNEKLFFGSGTQLSVL.

The rearrangement links TRBV5-1 to TRBJ1-1; possible D gene TRBD1, 6 bases. The CDR3 is made up of 15 amino acids. Deletions cut 0 bases from V and 3 bases from J, with 12 bases between. Germline lookup yields CDR1 SGHRS and CDR2 YFSETQ. The CDR3 region is CASSLGDTRYTEAFF. The CDR3 nucleotides read TGCGCCAGCAGCTTGGGGGACACCCGCTACACTGAAGCTTTCTTT.

The gene calls are TRBV2 and TRBJ1-1; 8 nucleotides align to TRBD1. Per the germline V gene, CDR1 is SNHLY and CDR2 is FYNNEI. CDR3 length: 14 residues. Trimming removed 5 bases from V and 6 bases from J; junction bases left unmatched: 8. DNA for the CDR3: TGTGCCAGCAGTCGGACAGGGACCCCCTCTGAAGCTTTCTTT. This codes for CASSRTGTPSEAFF.

This sequence joins TRBV12-3 or TRBV12-4 and TRBJ1-6; 8 nucleotides line up with TRBD1. This CDR3 spans 13 amino acids. The trim removed 1 base at V and 11 bases at J, leaving 1 base unmatched. DNA of the CDR3: TGTGCCAGCAGTTTAGGACAGGGGCCACCCCTCCACTTT. Translating gives CASSLGQGPPLHF.

This chain links TRBV11-2 with TRBJ2-1, with 11 bases matching TRBD1. This CDR3 is 15 amino acids long. Germline V CDR1 and CDR2: SGHAT, FQNNGV. V dropped 5 bases and J dropped 8; count of bases not matched to a gene: 8. CDR3 region: CASSHGQGAFYEQFF. For the CDR3, the DNA is TGTGCCAGCAGCCACGGACAGGGGGCATTCTATGAGCAGTTCTTC.

The chain is built from TRBV4-1 and TRBJ2-1; 7 bases fit TRBD2. This CDR3 has 15 residues. Germline CDR1 and CDR2: MGHRA and YSYEKL. J lost 0 bases, V lost 4 bases, and 3 bases had no gene match. The CDR3 is CASSPASGSYNEQFF. In nucleotides, the CDR3 is TGCGCCAGCAGCCCCGCTAGCGGCTCCTACAATGAGCAGTTCTTC.

The chain recombines TRBV7-2 with TRBJ2-1; 8 nucleotides match TRBD1. The length of the CDR3 is 16 residues. CDR1 and CDR2 (germline): SGHTA, FQGNSA. The V gene end was trimmed by 0 bases and the J gene end by 6 bases; junction bases not matched to a gene: 7. In nucleotides, the CDR3 is TGTGCCAGCAGCTTAGCGGCGGGACAGGTACTCAATGAGCAGTTCTTC. It yields the protein CASSLAAGQVLNEQFF.

The chain joins TRBV28 to TRBJ1-3, with D possibly matching TRBD1 (6 bases). The CDR3 runs to 16 residues. Trimming cost V 1 base and J 4 bases, with 14 bases left between them. Germline CDR1 reads MDHEN; CDR2 reads SYDVKM. The CDR3 is CASSLYREAFGNTIYF. The CDR3 DNA is TGTGCCAGCAGTTTATACAGGGAAGCCTTCGGAAACACCATATATTTT.

The chain joins TRBV7-9 to TRBJ1-3; TRBD1 agrees at 9 bases. Unmatched junction bases numbered 10, after V lost 4 bases and J lost 0 bases. Germline V gene sequence: CDR1 SEHNR, CDR2 FQNEAQ (reference sequence). The length of the CDR3 is 18 residues. CDR3 sequence (DNA): TGTGCCAGCAGCTCGGCCGGGACAGGGCTAAACTCTGGAAACACCATATATTTT. This gives the protein CASSSAGTGLNSGNTIYF.

The rearrangement links TRBV5-4 to TRBJ2-3; 10 bases fit TRBD1. Per the germline V gene, CDR1 is SGHNT and CDR2 is YYREEE (reference sequence). Trimming took 4 bases from V and 4 from J; bases not matched to a gene: 3. This CDR3 spans 14 amino acids. The CDR3 DNA is TGTGCCAGCAGCCCGGGACAGGGGTCAGATACGCAGTATTTT. Encoded protein: CASSPGQGSDTQYF.

V usage is TRBV7-6 and J usage is TRBJ2-1, with 9 nucleotides matching TRBD2. Trimming took 4 bases from V and 3 from J; bases not matched to a gene: 7. The CDR3 runs 16 residues. Germline-derived CDR1 and CDR2 are SGHVS and FNYEAQ. The CDR3 DNA follows: TGTGCCAGCAGCTCTCTCCAGCGGGAGGTCTACAATGAGCAGTTCTTC. This codes for CASSSLQREVYNEQFF.

V is TRBV28 and J is TRBJ2-7; tentative D call: TRBD2 (6 bases). Germline V gives CDR1 MDHEN, CDR2 SYDVKM. The V gene lost 6 bases and the J gene lost 4 bases, with 10 bases spanning the gap. The CDR3 loop spans 12 amino acids. The CDR3 loop reads CASRGGWYEQYF. The CDR3 region has the DNA TGTGCCAGCAGGGGAGGTTGGTACGAGCAGTACTTC.

The chain links TRBV5-4 to TRBJ2-7; 8 bases line up with TRBD2. This CDR3 has 15 amino acids. V lost 3 bases and J lost 5; bases outside the gene matches: 10. CDR1 SGHNT and CDR2 YYREEE come from the germline V gene (reference sequence). The CDR3 sequence is CASSSPNSGAHEQYF. The CDR3 DNA is TGTGCCAGCAGCTCTCCTAATAGCGGGGCCCACGAGCAGTACTTC.